This T cell receptor beta chain stems from a study of cytotoxic CD8 clonotypes in ibrutinib-treated CLL. Germline CDR1 reads SGHAT; CDR2 reads FQNNGV. The CDR3 runs to 13 residues. V shed 5 bases and J shed 4 bases, with 12 bases lying between them. TCRdb keeps only in-frame clones here, not all; method: immunoSEQ multiplex PCR. The sample lists 120,000 to 150,000 clones, roughly 77% occurring once. This receptor was taken from a human donor with chronic lymphocytic leukemia. The V and J genes are TRBV11-2 and TRBJ2-7, with D unresolved. The sequences come from PBMCs, collected after 12 months of ibrutinib treatment. The CDR3: CASSRQNGYEQYF. In DNA, the CDR3 is TGTGCCAGCAGCCGGCAAAATGGGTACGAGCAGTACTTC.